The sequence of this T cell receptor beta chain was determined in a study of blood T cells in healthy people across ages. Sample-barcoded 5' priming and a J-beta primer mix drove a second PCR of 7 to 11 cycles. TCRdb reprocessed the 5' RACE reads via MiXCR and lists one record per CDR3 protein. The sample consists of about a million distinct CDR3 sequences, approximately 38% of them appearing once. Study-wide findings and caveats: Possibly, changes in expanded clonotypes were confounded because donor CMV status was unknown. The study found more naive CD4+ cells and higher diversity in long-lived than aged donors. Getting older went along with TCR beta diversity per million T cells dropping roughly linearly.

This CDR3 has 16 residues. V was pared by 0 bases and J by 2 bases, with 5 bases of the junction left unmatched. Germline V CDR1 and CDR2: LGHNA, YNFKEQ. For this clonotype: Antigen: not known.

Each sample had at least 7 million PBMCs isolated. The sample comprised blood. This TCR came from a young man in good health. The chain recombines TRBV4-2 with TRBJ1-2; 8 bases are a match to TRBD1. The CDR3 spells CASSQDVRGQNYGYTF. DNA for the CDR3: TGTGCCAGCAGCCAAGATGTCAGGGGGCAAAACTATGGCTACACCTTC.